This T cell receptor beta chain stems from a study of a mutant IDH1 vaccine in newly diagnosed glioma. Study overall: Beginning 4-6 weeks after radiotherapy alone, or with temozolomide cycles, vaccination took place. It was radiotherapy, temozolomide, or both that patients received previously, with most receiving both. The V12 visit happened in week 35, and the V13 visit happened in week 47. Overall study findings and caveats: Variations in leading peripheral T cell clonotypes appeared to have no connection with pseudoprogression.

To note about this clone: Its specificity is unknown.

Noted time point: week 47, end of study. Mutant IDH1 20-mer peptide, at 300 ug, made up each vaccine dose, with topical imiquimod. Repertoires were generated with immunoSEQ multiplex PCR, while TCRdb's copy carries only in-frame clones and drops some. The repertoire holds tens of thousands of clones, with roughly 84% as singletons. Trimming took off 6 bases at V and 4 bases at J, with 10 bases between the two ends. CDR1 and CDR2 from the germline V gene are SNHLY and FYNNEI. CDR3 length: 14 amino acids. This clonotype originated in a woman aged 25-40 years with glioma. Some clones in this sample may be carry-over from other donors' samples. This chain connects TRBV2 to TRBJ2-6; D is unresolved. This material consisted of PBMCs, taken from a glioma patient whose treatment included an IDH1 peptide vaccine. The CDR3: CASRDRVGANVLTF. The CDR3, as DNA: TGTGCCAGCAGGGACCGGGTAGGGGCCAACGTCCTGACTTTC.